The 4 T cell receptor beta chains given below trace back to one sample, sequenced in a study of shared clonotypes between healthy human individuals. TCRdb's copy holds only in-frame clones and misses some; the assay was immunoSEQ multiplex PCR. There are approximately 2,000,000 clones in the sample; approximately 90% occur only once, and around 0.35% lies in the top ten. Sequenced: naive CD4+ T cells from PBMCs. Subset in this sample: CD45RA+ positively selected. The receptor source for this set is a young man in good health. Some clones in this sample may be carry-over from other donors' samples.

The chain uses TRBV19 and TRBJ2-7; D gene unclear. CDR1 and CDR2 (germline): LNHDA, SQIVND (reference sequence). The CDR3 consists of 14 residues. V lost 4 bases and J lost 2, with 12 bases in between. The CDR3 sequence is CASSNRPGPYEQYF. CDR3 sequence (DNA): TGTGCCAGTAGTAATCGACCCGGCCCCTACGAGCAGTACTTC.

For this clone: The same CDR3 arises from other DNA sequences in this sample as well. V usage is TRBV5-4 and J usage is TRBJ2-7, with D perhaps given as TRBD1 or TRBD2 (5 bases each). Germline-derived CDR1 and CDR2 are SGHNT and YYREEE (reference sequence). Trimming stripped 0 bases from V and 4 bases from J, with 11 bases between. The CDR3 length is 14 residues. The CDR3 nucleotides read TGTGCCAGCAGCTTGGGGGCCGGGGCGTACGAGCAGTACTTC. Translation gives CASSLGAGAYEQYF.

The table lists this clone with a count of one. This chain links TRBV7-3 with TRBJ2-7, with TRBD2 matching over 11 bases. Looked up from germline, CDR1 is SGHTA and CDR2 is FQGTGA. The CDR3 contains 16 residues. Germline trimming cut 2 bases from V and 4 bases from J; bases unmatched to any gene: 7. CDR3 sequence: CASSLDGTSGVYEQYF. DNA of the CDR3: TGTGCCAGCAGCTTAGACGGGACTAGCGGAGTATACGAGCAGTACTTC.

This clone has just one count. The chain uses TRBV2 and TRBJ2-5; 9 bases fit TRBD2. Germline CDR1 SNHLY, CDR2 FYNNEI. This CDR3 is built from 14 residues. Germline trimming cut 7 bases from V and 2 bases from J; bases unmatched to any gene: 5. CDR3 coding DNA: TGTGCCAGCACCGCGACTAGCGGACAAGAGACCCAGTACTTC. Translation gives CASTATSGQETQYF. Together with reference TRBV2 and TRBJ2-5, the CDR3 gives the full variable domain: EPEVTQTPSHQVTQMGQEVILRCVPISNHLYFYWYRQILGQKVEFLVSFYNNEISEKSEIFDDQFSVERPDGSNFTLKIRSTKLEDSAMYFCASTATSGQETQYFGPGTRLLVL.